The 9 T cell receptor beta chains below come from one sample, sequenced in a study of blood T cell repertoires in COVID-19. Method: immunoSEQ multiplex PCR; TCRdb's copy keeps in-frame clones and lacks some. Of some 90,000 clones listed, about 84% are singletons. Sequencing input: peripheral blood. The source of these receptors is a human donor in a cohort sampled during active COVID-19.

This clone was seen a few times. CDR3 in DNA: TGTGCCAGCAGCCAATTCCAGGGCACAGATACGCAGTATTTT. It yields the protein CASSQFQGTDTQYF. The rearrangement links TRBV14 to TRBJ2-3, with no clear D. CDR1 SGHDN and CDR2 FVKESK come from the germline V gene. V lost 2 bases, J lost 1 base, and 7 bases lay in between. This CDR3 comprises 14 residues.

This sequence joins TRBV6-6 and TRBJ2-2, with TRBD2 matching over 7 bases. This CDR3 spans 16 amino acids. Germline values: CDR1 MNHNY, CDR2 SVGAGI (reference sequence). V dropped 2 bases and J dropped 1; count of bases not matched to a gene: 4. DNA for the CDR3: TGTGCCAGCAGTTACAGGCCTAGCGGGAACACCGGGGAGCTGTTTTTT. This gives the protein CASSYRPSGNTGELFF.

The chain joins TRBV7-2 to TRBJ2-7; D remains unclear. In germline, CDR1 is SGHTA, CDR2 FQGNSA. CDR3 length equals 15 residues. V dropped 5 bases and J dropped 1 base, with 15 bases sitting between them. CDR3 bases: TGTGCCAGCAGCCCCGGGTATTTACCTTCCTACGAGCAGTACTTC. Amino acid sequence: CASSPGYLPSYEQYF.

The chain joins TRBV7-2 to TRBJ2-2, with a tentative D call TRBD1 (5 bases). Germline lookup yields CDR1 SGHTA and CDR2 FQGNSA. This CDR3 spans 14 amino acids. Deletions cut 1 base from V and 6 bases from J, with 9 bases between. CDR3 nucleotide sequence: TGTGCCAGCAGCTTAGTTTCGACAGCCGGGGAGCTGTTTTTT. This sequence encodes CASSLVSTAGELFF.

The gene calls are TRBV5-4 and TRBJ2-7, with TRBD2 matching over 7 bases. CDR3 length equals 15 residues. Germline V gene lookup returns CDR1 SGHNT and CDR2 YYREEE (reference sequence). V gave up 2 bases and J gave up 0 bases; unmatched junction bases: 5. CDR3 protein: CASSFGGSSSYEQYF. The CDR3 DNA sequence: TGTGCCAGCAGCTTCGGGGGGAGTTCCTCCTACGAGCAGTACTTC.

A word on this clone: Germline is not matched at one junction end, which may reflect a read error. V and J are TRBV7-2 and TRBJ2-3; the match to TRBD2 covers 10 bases. Germline CDR1 SGHTA, CDR2 FQGNSA. The CDR3 length is 15 residues. In nucleotides, the CDR3 is TGTGCCAGCAGCATAGCGGGGGGACGCACAGATACGCAGTATTTT. Its protein is CASSIAGGRTDTQYF.

The chain has TRBV11-2 and TRBJ2-2, with 8 bases matching TRBD2. The trim removed 8 bases at V and 4 bases at J, leaving 9 bases unmatched. CDR1 is SGHAT, CDR2 FQNNGV, per germline. The CDR3 contains 15 residues. CDR3 protein: CASWIGAGVTGELFF. The DNA of the CDR3 is TGTGCCAGCTGGATCGGAGCGGGGGTCACCGGGGAGCTGTTTTTT.

The gene calls are TRBV10-3 and TRBJ1-1; D not resolved. The germline V and J ends were trimmed by 5 bases and 3 bases, with 16 bases remaining between them. The CDR3 spans 15 residues. Germline assignment: CDR1 ENHRY and CDR2 SYGVKD. The CDR3 nucleotides are TGTGCCATCAGTCCTGTCCCTCAGCGGGACACTGAAGCTTTCTTT. It specifies CAISPVPQRDTEAFF.

This chain links TRBV4-2 with TRBJ1-1; D gene ambiguous. V lost 0 bases and J lost 1, with 3 bases in between. The CDR3 contains 13 residues. Germline V gives CDR1 LGHNA, CDR2 YNFKEQ. CDR3 DNA sequence: TGTGCCAGCAGCCAAGAAGCGAACACTGAAGCTTTCTTT. As protein: CASSQEANTEAFF.